The 9 T cell receptor beta chains below come from one sample, sequenced in a study of T cell responses to AZD1222 COVID-19 vaccine (dated by TCRdb to about 2021). Library method: the immunoSEQ multiplex PCR assay. TCRdb retrieved this table from immuneACCESS and kept in-frame rearrangements only. Not all clones are present; in checked studies, unresolved V genes account for under half, and no reason is known for the remainder. In all, the sample holds about 170,000 clones, and around 85% of those were seen once. The biggest ten clones account for 0.85% to 1.1% of the sample. In the paper's terms, the time point label means: about 28 days (+/-7) after the second vaccine dose. This specimen was peripheral blood, taken 28 days after the second AZD1222 dose. The source of these receptors is an adult who received the AZD1222 COVID-19 vaccine.

V gene TRBV12-5 combines with J gene TRBJ2-1; D may match TRBD1 or TRBD2 (5 bases each). V was clipped by 6 bases and J by 7 bases, with 10 bases between them. Looked up from germline, CDR1 is LGHNT and CDR2 is FRNRAP. The CDR3 length is 12 residues. The CDR3 sequence is CASGQGENEQFF. The CDR3, as DNA: TGTGCTAGTGGGCAGGGAGAAAATGAGCAGTTCTTC.

This clone has a single count. The chain joins TRBV10-3 to TRBJ2-7, with D perhaps given as TRBD1 or TRBD2 (7 bases each). V shed 6 bases and J shed 4 bases, with 16 bases lying between them. The CDR3 is 14 residues long. Germline V lookup: CDR1 ENHRY, CDR2 SYGVKD. CDR3 region: CAIRMGGGSYEQYF. The CDR3 DNA reads as TGTGCCATCAGAATGGGAGGGGGCTCATACGAGCAGTACTTC.

The chain links TRBV5-5 to TRBJ2-5, with a possible D match to TRBD2 (6 bases). Germline values: CDR1 SGHKS, CDR2 YYEKEE (reference sequence). Trimming took 4 bases from V and 2 from J, leaving 18 bases between them. This CDR3 comprises 16 residues. The CDR3 DNA reads TGTGCCAGCAGCCCGAGCTTGCGGGGCAGACAAGAGACCCAGTACTTC. The encoded protein is CASSPSLRGRQETQYF.

This chain connects TRBV13 to TRBJ2-2, with 8 nucleotides matching TRBD1. The CDR3 spans 16 residues. With 2 bases clipped from V and 2 bases from J, the junction kept 4 bases outside the gene matches. The V gene's germline CDR1 is PRHDT and CDR2 FYEKMQ (reference sequence). CDR3 sequence: CASSLTQGGNTGELFF. The CDR3 DNA follows: TGTGCCAGCAGCTTAACACAGGGGGGCAACACCGGGGAGCTGTTTTTT.

The chain combines TRBV7-2 with TRBJ1-2, with 11 bases matching TRBD1. V was pared by 5 bases and J by 7 bases, with 6 bases of the junction left unmatched. Per germline, CDR1 SGHTA and CDR2 FQGNSA. The CDR3 length is 14 residues. CDR3 nucleotide sequence: TGTGCCAGCAGCGAGAGGACAGGGGGCCTTGGCTACACCTTC. As protein: CASSERTGGLGYTF.

This clone has only a few counts. The rearrangement links TRBV10-3 to TRBJ1-5, with D unresolved. The ends were cut back, 3 bases at V and 5 bases at J, with 11 bases in the middle. Germline loops: CDR1 ENHRY, CDR2 SYGVKD. This CDR3 comprises 14 residues. The CDR3 spells CAISDGRTDQPQHF. The CDR3 nucleotides are TGTGCCATCAGTGACGGGCGTACGGATCAGCCCCAGCATTTT.

Here the CDR3 DNA reads TGTGCCAGCAGCGTAGCTCCCGGACAGTCTGGCTACACCTTC. As protein: CASSVAPGQSGYTF. The chain employs TRBV9 and TRBJ1-2, with a weak D call TRBD1 (6 bases). Germline values: CDR1 SGDLS, CDR2 YYNGEE. Trimming left V 0 bases short and J 7 bases short, with 13 bases between. This CDR3 has 14 residues.

This clone has more than one count but fewer than ten. The J gene is TRBJ1-2, the V gene TRBV12-3 or TRBV12-4; unclear D gene. This CDR3 spans 12 amino acids. V lost 4 bases and J 12 bases, leaving 15 bases between the germline ends. Here the CDR3 reads CASSSSPTPDTF. The CDR3 nucleotides are TGTGCCAGCAGTTCGAGCCCCACCCCCGACACCTTC.

V gene TRBV3-1 (or the pseudogene TRBV3-2) combines with J gene TRBJ1-1, with 7 bases fitting TRBD1. The CDR3 consists of 15 residues. Germline V CDR1 and CDR2: LGHDT, YNNKEL (reference sequence). The V gene end was trimmed by 3 bases and the J gene end by 0 bases; junction bases not matched to a gene: 4. CDR3 residues: CASSQRDSMNTEAFF. For the CDR3, the DNA is TGTGCCAGCAGCCAGCGGGACAGCATGAACACTGAAGCTTTCTTT.